Below, one TCR beta chain is given with its context. What it binds is unknown. This CDR3 has 17 residues. Germline values: CDR1 SGHNT, CDR2 YYREEE (reference sequence). Trimming shortened V by 3 bases and J by 2 bases, and 17 bases separated the two germline ends. This specimen belongs to a study of cytomegalovirus exposure and HLA in healthy donors. Study background: There were approximately 400 genotyped donors. Of these, 75% to 90% fell in the genetic ancestry cluster associated with self-reported Caucasian donors.

Study findings and constraints: TCR beta chains numbering under 200 were designated cytomegalovirus-associated. Within the data, a cluster of highly shared sequence variants was likely a sequencing artifact. In a later analysis, most CMV-associated TCR beta chains appeared HLA-restricted.

PCR amplification relied on 60 Vbeta primers (plus 13 Jbeta primers). TCRdb's copy holds only in-frame clones and misses some; the assay was immunoSEQ multiplex PCR. The sample holds more than 90,000 clones; about 68% are singletons and the top ten take about 9.9%. The specimen sequenced was PBMCs. The chain is built from TRBV5-4 and TRBJ2-2, with D possibly being TRBD1 (5 bases). This receptor was identified in a woman in her forties or fifties in good health and CMV-seropositive. For the CDR3, the DNA is TGTGCCAGCAGCTCACCAGGGCCGGTGGGAAACACCGGGGAGCTGTTTTTT. It is translated as CASSSPGPVGNTGELFF.